Below, one TCR beta chain is given with its context. The record originates from a study of follicular helper T cells after annual influenza vaccination. Time point specified: 2013-2014 season, 7 days after vaccination. Each time point used about 40 to 100 mL of blood. Non-naive CD4+CXCR5+PD-1+ cTfh were sorted into ICOS+CD38+ and ICOS-CD38- fractions. The table came from immunoSEQ multiplex PCR; TCRdb's copy has only in-frame clones and leaves some out. The sample holds roughly 9,000 clones, approximately 86% seen once. Trimming pared 2 bases from V and 1 base from J, leaving 8 bases between. Germline-derived CDR1 and CDR2 are SGHVS and FQNEAQ. The CDR3 spans 14 residues.

This sample comprised CXCR5+ CD38- circulating T follicular helper cells from blood, obtained 7 days after influenza vaccination. Subset meaning: circulating Tfh, non-naive CD4+CXCR5+PD-1+ (ICOS+CD38+ or ICOS-CD38-). The chain recombines TRBV7-8 with TRBJ1-1; D call uncertain. This TCR was recovered from an adult who received the influenza vaccine. DNA of the CDR3: TGTGCCAGCAGCTTAATTCCCGGGAACACTGAAGCTTTCTTT. It codes for CASSLIPGNTEAFF.